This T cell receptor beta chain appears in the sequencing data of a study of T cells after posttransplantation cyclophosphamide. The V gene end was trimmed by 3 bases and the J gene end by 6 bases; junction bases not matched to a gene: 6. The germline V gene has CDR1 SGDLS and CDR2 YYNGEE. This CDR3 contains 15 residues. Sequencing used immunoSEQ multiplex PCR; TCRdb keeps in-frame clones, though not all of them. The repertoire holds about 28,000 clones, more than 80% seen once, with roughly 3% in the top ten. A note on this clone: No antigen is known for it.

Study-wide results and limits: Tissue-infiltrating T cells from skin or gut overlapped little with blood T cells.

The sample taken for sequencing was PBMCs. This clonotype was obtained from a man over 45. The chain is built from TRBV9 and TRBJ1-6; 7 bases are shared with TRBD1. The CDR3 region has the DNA TGTGCCAGCAGCGGGAGGGCAGGGGGTAATTCACCCCTCCACTTT. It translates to CASSGRAGGNSPLHF. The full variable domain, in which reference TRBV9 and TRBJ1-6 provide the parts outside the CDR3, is DSGVTQTPKHLITATGQRVTLRCSPRSGDLSVYWYQQSLDQGLQFLIQYYNGEERAKGNILERFSAQQFPDLHSELNLSSLELGDSALYFCASSGRAGGNSPLHFGNGTRLTVT.